The next 3 T cell receptor beta chains were all read from a single sample in a study of Graves' ophthalmopathy and Graves' hyperthyroidism. Amplification targeted the TCR beta CDR3 regions, with RNA transcripts as the source material. Investigators did first-round RT-PCR with HTBI primers, then second-round multiplex PCR. One entry per CDR3 protein results from TCRdb running MiXCR on the multiplex PCR reads. The sample carries about half a million distinct CDR3 sequences, approximately 15% recorded once. The sample taken for sequencing was blood. The receptor set was obtained from a woman in her thirties with Graves' ophthalmopathy.

This clonotype has more than one count but fewer than ten. The chain has TRBV19 and TRBJ2-2, with 9 nucleotides matching TRBD1. J gave up 3 bases and V 10 bases, and 6 bases lay outside the gene matches. The germline CDR1 and CDR2 sequences are LNHDA and SQIVND (reference sequence). The CDR3 runs to 14 residues. The CDR3 DNA reads as TGTGCCACCACCGGGACAGGGTACACCGGGGAGCTGTTTTTT. Translated: CATTGTGYTGELFF.

This clonotype was seen repeatedly, ten times or more. The chain uses TRBV19 and TRBJ2-7, with a possible D match to TRBD2 (6 bases). V was cut by 3 bases and J by 2 bases, with 14 bases left in between. CDR3 size: 15 residues. Germline CDR1 is LNHDA and CDR2 is SQIVND (reference sequence). CDR3 in DNA: TGTGCCAGTAGTATGGTCCCCAGGGAGGCCTACGAGCAGTACTTC. It is translated as CASSMVPREAYEQYF.

The count of this clonotype is one. DNA of the CDR3: TGTGCCAGCAGTTCTATTGGGACAGTCTATAGCAATCAGCCCCAGCATTTT. Protein product: CASSSIGTVYSNQPQHF. V is TRBV27 and J is TRBJ1-5; 7 positions agree with TRBD1. V lost 4 bases to trimming and J lost 0 bases; unmatched junction nucleotides: 9. CDR1 is MNHEY, CDR2 SMNVEV, per germline (reference sequence). The CDR3 runs to 17 residues.